This TCR beta chain was sequenced for a study of blood T cell repertoires in COVID-19. Cohort allocation depended upon clinical history that participants reported. Here immunoSEQ multiplex PCR was the method, and the copy in TCRdb shows in-frame clones only, minus some. The table shows roughly 200,000 clones, with approximately 85% occurring only once. This CDR3 has 16 amino acids. Germline assignment: CDR1 MNHEY and CDR2 SVGEGT. Trimming stripped 5 bases from V and 1 base from J, with 15 bases between. J is TRBJ2-1 and V is TRBV6-2 or TRBV6-3; D perhaps matches TRBD2 (5 bases). Sequencing was carried out using PBMCs or T cells enriched from blood (not recorded which). The origin of this receptor is a man aged 40-55 years who had recovered from COVID-19. This CDR3 is CASSTNSARSYNEQFF. CDR3 DNA sequence: TGTGCCAGCAGTACGAATAGCGCCCGATCCTACAATGAGCAGTTCTTC.